A single TCR beta chain is shown here with its context. Its recognized antigen is unknown. No much larger clone exists at a distance of one base, and base qualities are not known. This record belongs to a study of blood T cells in healthy people across ages (dated by TCRdb to between 2014 and 2017). For the study in its entirety: Template switching captured roughly one uniquely barcoded TCR beta cDNA molecule per two T cells in model experiments. Using deep sequencing normalized with unique cDNA molecular identifiers, the study measured how TCR beta repertoire diversity changes with age. The donors were split into four age groups: young (average around 16 years), middle-aged (39), aged (approximately 59) and long-lived (about 74). To avoid experimental bias, donors of different ages were spread randomly across the sequencing lanes. Using the same blood draw, the study looked at two additional independent replicas of 1 million unique cDNA reads for two donors, one aged 18 to 30 and the other aged 80 or older. Study-wide conclusions, independent of this receptor: Because the CMV infection status of the donors was unknown, age-related changes in expanded clonotypes may potentially have been confounded. Observed TCR beta diversity correlated strongly with the percentage of naive T cells measured by flow cytometry. Compared with the aged group, the long-lived group had more naive CD4+ T cells, fewer expanded clones and increased TCR diversity, suggesting age selection. Estimates of total diversity from one million sequenced T cells were regarded as lower bounds and underestimates. Conclusive comparison of naive and antigen-experienced compartments was prevented by the profiling of bulk unsorted PBMCs. As age increased, observed TCR beta diversity per million T cells dropped in a roughly linear way, and a significant reduction was already evident by age 40.

Counted from cysteine to phenylalanine, this CDR3 has 16 amino acids. Only the CDR3 part of the read is kept: 48 bases, read in frame from the first base. V is pruned by 0 bases and J by 6 bases, leaving 12 bases of the junction without a gene match. The germline V gene (reference sequence) supplies CDR1 GTSNPN and CDR2 SVGIG. Systemically healthy Caucasian individuals from Russia, approximately 39 in total and aged about 6 to 100 years, were included as donors. Each donor gave roughly 9 milliliters of peripheral blood, drawn into EDTA-treated Vacutainer tubes. Ficoll-Paque density-gradient centrifugation was used to isolate PBMCs, with at least 7 million obtained per sample. Total RNA was extracted from PBMCs with Trizol reagent, with at least 5 micrograms obtained per sample. Naive CD45RAhigh/CD27high T cell percentages were measured by flow cytometry on a PBMC aliquot from every donor. Library method: 5' RACE. These reads were obtained on an Illumina HiSeq 2500. A second about 7 to 12 cycle PCR used a sample-barcoded 5' primer and a J-beta primer mix. A unique molecular identifier was introduced onto each TCR beta cDNA molecule by a template-switch 5' adaptor carrying 12 random nucleotides. At least 3 million CDR3-containing paired-end reads were obtained from each sample. First-strand cDNA synthesis was performed from all RNA using the Mint cDNA synthesis kit, with priming by a TRBC-specific oligonucleotide. Following uracil-DNA glycosylase treatment, all cDNA underwent a first 18-cycle PCR with the universal primers M1SS and BC2_uni_R. On the study's bioinformatics: For normalization, 1 million high-quality reads were randomly selected from each sample, with every read carrying a distinct molecular identifier. Instead of being binned into consensus sequences, reads that shared molecular identifiers were thrown out. MiTCR, with a Q25 quality threshold and the strictest error-elimination algorithm, was used for CDR3 identification, clonotype clustering and error correction. Lower-bound total TCR beta diversity was estimated with a nonparametric unseen species model using Euler transformation. The public reads were run again by TCRdb, first through fastp at Q25 and then through MiXCR, and only productive beta chains were kept. Rows matching on CDR3 protein sequence are summarized as one entry with the most common DNA and genes. The V and J calls come from TCRdb's annotation, not from the publication. The sample table records about 600,000 distinct CDR3 sequences; under 55% of these occur just once. The ten most abundant clones make up around 24% of the sample.

This receptor was obtained from a man aged 80 or over in good health. Sequencing was carried out using blood. Rearrangement joined TRBV30 to TRBJ1-1; 8 nucleotides in the junction match TRBD1. The CDR3 has the sequence CAWSVLGRGRSAEAFF. The base sequence is TGTGCCTGGAGTGTATTGGGCAGGGGGCGATCGGCTGAAGCTTTCTTT.